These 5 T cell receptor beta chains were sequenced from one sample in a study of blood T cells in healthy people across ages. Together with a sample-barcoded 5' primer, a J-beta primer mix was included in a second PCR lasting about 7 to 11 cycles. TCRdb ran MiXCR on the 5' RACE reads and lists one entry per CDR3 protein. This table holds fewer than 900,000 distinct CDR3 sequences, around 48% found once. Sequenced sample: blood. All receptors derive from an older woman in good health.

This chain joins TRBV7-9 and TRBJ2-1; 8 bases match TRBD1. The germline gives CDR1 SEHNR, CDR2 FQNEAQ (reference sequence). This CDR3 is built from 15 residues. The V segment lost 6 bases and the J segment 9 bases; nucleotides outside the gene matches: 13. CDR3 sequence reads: CASRPTGVVFGEQFF. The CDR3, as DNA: TGTGCCAGCAGACCGACAGGGGTTGTTTTTGGTGAGCAGTTCTTC.

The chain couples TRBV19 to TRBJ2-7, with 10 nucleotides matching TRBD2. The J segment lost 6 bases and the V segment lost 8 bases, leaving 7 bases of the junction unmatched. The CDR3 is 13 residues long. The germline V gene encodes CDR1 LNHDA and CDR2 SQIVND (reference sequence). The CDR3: CASGASGSPEQYF. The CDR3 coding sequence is TGTGCCAGTGGAGCTAGCGGGAGTCCCGAGCAGTACTTC.

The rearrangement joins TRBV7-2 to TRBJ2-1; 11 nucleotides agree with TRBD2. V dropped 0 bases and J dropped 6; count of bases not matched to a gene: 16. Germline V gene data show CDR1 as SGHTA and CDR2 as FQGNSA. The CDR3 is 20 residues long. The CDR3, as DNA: TGTGCCAGCAGCTTAGCGGGACTCCTGTGGGGGCTAGCGGGGGGCAATGAGCAGTTCTTC. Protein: CASSLAGLLWGLAGGNEQFF. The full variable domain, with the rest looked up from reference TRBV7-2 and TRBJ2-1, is GAGVSQSPSNKVTEKGKDVELRCDPISGHTALYWYRQSLGQGLEFLIYFQGNSAPDKSGLPSDRFSAERTGGSVSTLTIQRTQQEDSAVYLCASSLAGLLWGLAGGNEQFFGPGTRLTVL.

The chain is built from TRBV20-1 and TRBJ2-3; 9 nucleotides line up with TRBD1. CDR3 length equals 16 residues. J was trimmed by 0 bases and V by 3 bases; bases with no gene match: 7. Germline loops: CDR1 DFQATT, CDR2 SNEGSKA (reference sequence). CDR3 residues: CSARGTGSGSTDTQYF. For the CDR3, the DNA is TGCAGTGCTAGGGGGACAGGGTCGGGTAGCACAGATACGCAGTATTTT.

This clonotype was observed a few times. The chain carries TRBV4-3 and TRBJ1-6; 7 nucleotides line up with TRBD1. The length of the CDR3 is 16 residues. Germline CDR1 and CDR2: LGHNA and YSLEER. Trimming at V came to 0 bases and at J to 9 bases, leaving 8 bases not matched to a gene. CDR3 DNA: TGCGCCAGCAGCCAAGATCCGGGACAGAGTTTTTCACCCCTCCACTTT. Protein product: CASSQDPGQSFSPLHF.